This T cell receptor (beta chain) was obtained from a study of blood T cell repertoires in COVID-19. Overall study: From the United States, Italy and Spain came samples of acute and convalescent COVID-19. PBMCs, B-cell-depleted T cells, or T cells were the source of the cDNA or gDNA that made up the material.

Original methodology: Reference gene primer amplification yielded estimated nucleated cell counts. Here immunoSEQ multiplex PCR was the method, and the copy in TCRdb shows in-frame clones only, minus some. V and J calls and clone size are as listed in that table; D and trimming were resolved from the DNA. The table lists more than 300,000 clones, just under 90% of them singletons. This clone was seen only once. As the CDR3 is not closed by the conserved phenylalanine or tryptophan, this likely results from a read error. The limits of the CDR3 on the DNA are not certain, so only TCRdb's listed CDR3 is given. Counting both end residues, the CDR3 totals 13 amino acids. Germline CDR1 reads MNHEY; CDR2 reads SMNVEV (reference sequence). Patients in Seattle were enrolled during active infection, then followed longitudinally.

The chain uses TRBV27 and TRBJ1-2. This TCR was recovered from a woman between 25 and 40 years old with COVID-19, enrolled during active disease. Sequences were obtained from peripheral blood. This CDR3 reads CASSPSGAGALTV.